This paragraph reports one T cell receptor beta chain. This clonotype was detected ten times or more. Its antigen remains unidentified. No per-base quality is available; no much larger clone lies one base away. This entry belongs to a study of regulatory T cells in long-lasting Graves disease (dated by TCRdb to 2020 to 2023). Turning to the overall study: Persistent Graves' disease was defined as antithyroid drug treatment for over 5 years with persistently positive TSH receptor autoantibodies. The study took place in China and was registered as a clinical trial. This study used TCR sequencing and RNA sequencing of peripheral blood to compare persistent Graves' disease patients against newly diagnosed Graves' disease patients. A total of approximately 35 samples underwent TCR sequencing: about 13 from persistent and roughly 20 from newly diagnosed Graves' disease patients. On average, persistent Graves' disease patients in the clinical cohort had been on antithyroid drugs for approximately ten years. Here is what the overall study found, with its caveats: Sequencing and analysis were limited to the TCR beta chain. Persistent patients shared more public clonotypes among themselves (2,741) than newly diagnosed patients did (about 970). TRBV28, TRBJ1-2 and TRBJ2-5 were preferentially used in persistent disease, while TRBV20-1 and TRBJ2-1 were favored in newly diagnosed disease. Only peripheral blood was studied, because thyroid tissue, the primary lesion, was inaccessible. Persistent Graves' disease patients showed lower TCR Shannon entropy and fewer highly expanded clones than newly diagnosed patients, suggesting clonal expansion. As a limitation, the authors acknowledged that the small sample size may reduce accuracy.

Sequences SGHAT (CDR1) and FQDESV (CDR2) are obtained from the germline V gene (reference sequence). Inclusive of the bounding cysteine and phenylalanine, the CDR3 is 15 residues long. The CDR3 DNA has 45 bases and is translated from base 1. V loses 3 bases, J loses 5 bases, and the germline ends lie 11 bases apart. The library was prepared using multiplex PCR. Sequencing used an Illumina HiSeq 4000. iRepertoire HTBI primers and Arm-PCR amplification of CDR3 regions were used to construct TCR beta libraries. PCR products were gel purified before sequencing. Regarding the original processing steps: A total of some 65 TRBV and more than twelve TRBJ segments were identified across samples and were used for gene usage analysis of CDR3 amino acid clonotypes. Filtered high-quality paired reads were merged into contigs using COPE and FqMerger. Contigs were aligned with BLAST to IMGT TRBV, TRBD and TRBJ reference genes, and CDR3 was defined per IMGT. Any clonotype with a frequency above 0.1% was counted as a highly expanded clone. Shannon entropy was used to measure repertoire diversity, and the Gini coefficient was used to measure V-J evenness. Clonotypes shared by more than one individual were considered public. The raw public data were reprocessed by TCRdb itself: fastp quality trimming at Q25, MiXCR clonotype calling, in-frame beta chains only. Every distinct CDR3 protein forms one entry, paired with its most common genes and DNA. In this record, the V and J calls reflect TCRdb's handling and not the investigators' own analysis. The sample table lists 450,000 or so distinct CDR3 sequences, about 20% of them with a count of one. About an eighth of the sample comes from the top ten.

Explained via the paper, the time point label denotes: persistent/refractory GD, antithyroid drugs over 5 years with positive TRAb. For both TCR sequencing and RNA sequencing, RNA was extracted from PBMCs using TRIzol. Graves' disease was diagnosed according to American Thyroid Association guidelines. The patients came from an endocrinology department in Xi'an, China. From each patient, approximately 10 milliliters of peripheral blood was collected into an EDTA anticoagulant tube. Ficoll Paque Plus density gradient separation was used to isolate PBMCs, and no further T cell sorting was done. An Agilent 2100 Bioanalyzer and agarose gel were used to check RNA quality, while a NanoDrop 2000 measured RNA concentration.

The sequences come from peripheral blood mononuclear cells (PBMCs), collected when the disease was refractory, from a patient treated with antithyroid drugs. This receptor chain uses TRBV11-1 and TRBJ2-6, with the D call tentatively TRBD1 or TRBD2, each fitting 5 bases. The clonotype was recovered from a female donor with Graves disease. The sequenced DNA: TGTGCCAGCAGCTTTACGCAGGGACGGGCCAACGTCCTGACTTTC. Translated, it reads CASSFTQGRANVLTF.